This TCR beta chain was captured by sequencing in a study of blood T cell repertoires in COVID-19 (dated by TCRdb to about 2020). About the full investigation: Samples covering the acute and convalescent phases of COVID-19 were provided by collaborators in the United States, Italy and Spain. The material from the prospective study consisted of cDNA or gDNA derived from T cells, B-cell-depleted T cells, or PBMCs. Deeply sampled blood TCRbeta repertoires from subjects exposed to, actively infected with, or recovered from COVID-19 were included in the dataset. The repertoires were released in a freely available public database intended as a resource for research on the immune response to SARS-CoV-2. Samples came from the ongoing ImmuneRACE study (first 160 participants) plus 1,254 subjects from 6 global collaborators. Nearly every sample came with metadata listing a de-identified subject ID, COVID-19 status, age in years and sex. HLA class I and class II types, where available, came from metadata supplied by the sample provider rather than from assay-based typing. Study-wide findings and limitations: The amount of clinical and demographic metadata varied by source and participant and was provided uncurated.

Of note for this clone: No cognate antigen has been identified for it. Per-base qualities were not stored, and no clone one base away is much larger.

In the prospective study, participants were roughly 18 to 89 years old, resided in about two dozen geographic areas of the United States, and were enrolled through a virtual design. Cohort assignment in the prospective study relied on participant-reported clinical history from a screening survey and a study questionnaire. Mobile phlebotomists in the prospective study collected whole blood, serum and a nasopharyngeal or oropharyngeal swab from every participant. Participants in the prospective study had the option to provide additional blood draws and questionnaires over an approximately two-month period. Before DNA extraction, prospective study blood samples were shipped either frozen or at room temperature. The immunoSEQ Assay, a bias-controlled multiplex PCR, was used to amplify TCRbeta CDR3 regions from genomic DNA. The paper's data handling went like this. The number of nucleated cells in each sample was estimated by amplification of reference gene primers within the assay. Sequence reads were collapsed and filtered to measure the absolute abundance of every unique TCRbeta CDR3 rearrangement. For each sample, productive Simpson clonality was calculated as the square root of Simpson's diversity index over productive rearrangements. TCRdb carries this immuneACCESS record with in-frame sequences only. Its versions omit some clonotypes, under half of them owing to an unresolved V gene in the studies checked, with the rest unexplained. The V and J calls and the clone size are those of that table, but D and trimming were determined from the DNA. The sample table records approximately 250,000 clones; about 91% of these occur just once. The ten largest clonotypes hold more than 0.95% of the sample.

Spanning cysteine to phenylalanine, the CDR3 consists of 14 amino acids. The CDR3 DNA has 42 bases and is translated from base 1. The germline V and J ends show losses of 3 bases and 9 bases respectively, and no gene match explains 7 bases of the junction. CDR1 and CDR2 are drawn from the germline V gene: MNHNS, SASEGT. Material: PBMCs or T cells enriched from blood (not recorded which). The receptor comes from a woman aged 40-49 years with acute COVID-19. The chain is encoded by TRBV6-1 joined to TRBJ1-5; 8 nucleotides in the junction match TRBD1. The sequenced DNA: TGTGCCAGCAGTGAGCGACAGGGGCAGGGGCCCCAGCATTTT. The translation is CASSERQGQGPQHF.